The clone carrying this TCR beta chain was found a few times. Its antigen is as yet unknown. This record comes from a study of neoadjuvant nivolumab and ipilimumab in lung cancer. The germline V gene encodes CDR1 SEHNR and CDR2 FQNEAQ (reference sequence). J lost 2 bases, V lost 1 base, and 4 bases had no gene match. This CDR3 contains 16 residues. Clones were read by immunoSEQ multiplex PCR, and TCRdb kept only the in-frame ones, dropping some. Here the sample spans some 9,700 clones, 75% to 80% being singletons. Study-wide results and limits: Resected tumors had greater TCR richness and clonality than uninvolved lung. Higher pretherapy blood TCR richness went with higher resected-tumor richness. From pretherapy to surgery, tumor richness and clonality rose with dual therapy.

Sequenced material: tumor tissue, taken after neoadjuvant nivolumab, alone or with ipilimumab, at or shortly before surgery. The sequence was collected from an adult with non-small cell lung cancer. Some clones in this sample may be carry-over from other donors' samples. V usage is TRBV7-9 and J usage is TRBJ1-2; 10 bases match TRBD1. CDR3 sequence reads: CASSLGTGGQNYGYTF. CDR3 in DNA: TGTGCCAGCAGCTTAGGGACAGGGGGACAAAACTATGGCTACACCTTC.